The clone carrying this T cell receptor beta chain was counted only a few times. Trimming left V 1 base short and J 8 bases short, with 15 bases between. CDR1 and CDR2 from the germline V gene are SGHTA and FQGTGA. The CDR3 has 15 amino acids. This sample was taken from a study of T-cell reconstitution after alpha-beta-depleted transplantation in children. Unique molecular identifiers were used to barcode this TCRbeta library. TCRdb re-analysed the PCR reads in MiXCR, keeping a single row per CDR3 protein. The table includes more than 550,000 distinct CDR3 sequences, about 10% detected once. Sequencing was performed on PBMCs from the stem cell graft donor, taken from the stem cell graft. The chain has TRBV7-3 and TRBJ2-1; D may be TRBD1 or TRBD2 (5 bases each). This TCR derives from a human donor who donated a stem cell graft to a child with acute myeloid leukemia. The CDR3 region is CASSLIGTPSDEQFF. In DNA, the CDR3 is TGTGCCAGCAGCTTAATCGGGACCCCCTCGGATGAGCAGTTCTTC.